This TCR beta chain is drawn from a study of blood T cells in healthy people across ages. The authors ran a second PCR of about 6 to 12 cycles using a sample-barcoded 5' primer and a J-beta primer mix. From the 5' RACE reads, TCRdb called clonotypes with MiXCR, one entry per CDR3 protein. This table holds some 900,000 distinct CDR3 sequences, roughly 50% found once. CDR3 length: 14 amino acids. Germline assignment: CDR1 LNHNV and CDR2 YYDKDF (reference sequence). The sequence came from a young man in good health. Material for sequencing was blood. The V gene is TRBV15, the J gene TRBJ2-7; weak D call: TRBD2 (5 bases). The assigned J gene may be wrong: the sequence end matches TRBJ2-5 better. The CDR3 protein is CATSRVRGYETQYF. As DNA, the CDR3 is TGTGCCACCAGCAGAGTCCGAGGGTACGAGACCCAGTACTTC.